The entry below gives a single T cell receptor (beta chain) sequence along with its context. Its antigen remains undetermined. No base qualities exist here, and no much larger clone lies one base off it. This sample is drawn from a study of shared clonotypes between healthy human individuals (dated by TCRdb to about 2020). About the study as a whole: Three men and two women, aged 18 to 49 years, made up the cohort. For each donor, CD4 naive and CD4 memory were each run on three plates, CD8 naive on two plates, and CD8 memory on one plate. To estimate repertoire size and how much clonotypes are shared between individuals, the study performed deep sequencing of blood TCR repertoires from a handful of healthy adults. Different laboratories and diverse techniques were used to prepare libraries and sequence TCR repertoires, to increase sequencing depth and limit assay-specific biases. Per donor, leukapheresis produced somewhere between about 0.94 and 9.5 billion PBMCs.

CDR1 is given as SGHTA and CDR2 as FQGNSA, both from the germline V gene. From the cysteine through the phenylalanine, the CDR3 covers 14 amino acids. Just the 42-base CDR3 DNA is kept, in frame starting at base 1. Relative to germline, V is missing 1 base and J is missing 4 bases, with 1 base of the junction outside any gene match. TCR CDR3 regions were amplified from genomic DNA by multiplex PCR using the deep immunoSEQ assay. For each cell subset, the extracted genomic DNA was distributed evenly across all wells of several immunoSEQ 96-well plates, and each plate served as one replicate. Each replicate PCR for sorted subsets received about 180 ng genomic DNA, equal to about 29,000 T cell genomes. Purified libraries were quantified with a Qubit 3.0 fluorometer, sized on a Bioanalyzer 2100, and re-quantified with the KAPA Library Quantification kit. A separate single-read 150-cycle Illumina NextSeq 550 flow cell was used to sequence each immunoSEQ 96-well plate. From the authors' description of their analysis: The immunoSEQ output contained only junctional sequences without quality scores, so filtering could not match that applied to full-length reads. Sequences were annotated with PyIR, a Python wrapper for IgBLAST v1.9, and V/J genes and CDR3 were assigned using IMGT germline references. Any read was removed if the V/J assignment was weak (E-value above 1e-6), the CDR3 was missing, or the read contained stop codons, out-of-frame junctions, or ambiguous translated residues. V3J clonotypes were defined by identical inferred V gene, J gene, and CDR3 amino acid sequence. Percentage overlap between repertoires was computed as shared unique clonotypes divided by the size of the smaller repertoire. Three approaches were used to assess repertoire richness: RTK rarefaction, the Chao1 estimator, and Recon v2.1 estimates of unobserved clonotypes. OLGA was used to compute generation probabilities for all TCRbeta clonotypes that the gDNA method yielded from a few donors. TCRdb took over this immuneACCESS table, retaining in-frame rearrangements with V and J assigned. Such tables are incomplete; in checked studies, under half of the missing clones stem from an unresolved V gene, and the remainder is unexplained. V and J calls and clone size follow that table, whereas D and trimming were derived from the DNA. The sample table lists roughly 2.4 million clones, approximately 96% of them with a count of one. Around 0.13% of the sample is in the top ten clones.

Study-wide findings and limitations: Incomplete sequencing was indicated by rarefaction of sorted-subset datasets, despite the large sequencing depth. The genetic and exposure-history diversity represented was limited by the small number of donors. Naive subsets generally had larger estimated clonotype richness than memory subsets did. Based on pairwise subsampling, the degree of clonotype sharing among donors was expected to be affected by sequencing depth. About 4.5% of naive CD4, more than 3% of naive CD8, 2.3% of memory CD4, and about 0.4% of memory CD8 clonotypes were shared across several donors. Sampling was restricted to blood, and TCR repertoires in tissue are likely to differ from TCR repertoires in blood. Higher generation probabilities were observed for clonotypes shared by all four sorted-subset donors than for non-shared clonotypes.

Healthy HIV-negative adults with no recently reported acute infections or vaccinations were included as donors. Only Caucasian adults living in Nashville, Tennessee, USA were represented among the donors. CD4+ T cells were enriched through magnetic negative selection, after which naive cells were positively selected on CD45RA and the remaining negative fraction served as the memory subset. After blood collection by leukapheresis, PBMCs were isolated using Ficoll-Histopaque density gradient centrifugation and then cryopreserved in the vapor phase of liquid nitrogen. Purity and quantity of every magnetically sorted T cell population were checked by analytical flow cytometry. From each sorted fraction, genomic DNA was isolated and quantified by UV absorbance on a Nanodrop 2000c.

The sequence was collected from a man in his late teens or twenties in good health. This receptor chain uses TRBV7-2 and TRBJ1-2; a stretch of 9 junction bases matches TRBD1. The sample consisted of naive CD4+ T cells sorted from blood. In the paper's terms, the cell subset or site label means: CD45RA+ positively selected. The DNA reads as follows: TGTGCCAGCAGCTTAGAGACAGGGGGCTATGGCTACACCTTC. Its translation reads: CASSLETGGYGYTF. Where the CDR3 stops, the reference TRBV7-2 and TRBJ1-2 genes take over; the full variable domain is GAGVSQSPSNKVTEKGKDVELRCDPISGHTALYWYRQSLGQGLEFLIYFQGNSAPDKSGLPSDRFSAERTGGSVSTLTIQRTQQEDSAVYLCASSLETGGYGYTFGSGTRLTVV.